One and the same sample provided the 12 T cell receptor beta chains below, sequenced in a study of blood T cell repertoires in COVID-19. Here immunoSEQ multiplex PCR was the method, and the copy in TCRdb shows in-frame clones only, minus some. The table includes roughly 380,000 clones, less than 90% detected once. Source material: PBMCs or T cells enriched from blood (not recorded which). All receptors come from a woman in her 30s who had recovered from COVID-19.

The chain joins TRBV28 to TRBJ1-4, with D uncertain. The CDR3 is made up of 13 amino acids. V was cut by 3 bases and J by 10 bases, with 12 bases left in between. CDR1 and CDR2 (germline): MDHEN, SYDVKM. The CDR3 loop is CASSLGGLGKLFF. DNA of the CDR3: TGTGCCAGCAGTTTGGGAGGCCTGGGAAAACTGTTTTTT.

V and J are TRBV2 and TRBJ2-1; 12 bases fit TRBD1. The CDR3 extends over 13 amino acids. Unmatched junction bases numbered 3, after V lost 8 bases and J lost 7 bases. Germline V gene lookup returns CDR1 SNHLY and CDR2 FYNNEI. The CDR3 DNA is TGTGCCAGCTTGGGACAGGGGGCGAATGAGCAGTTCTTC. This translates into CASLGQGANEQFF.

The chain has TRBV7-2 and TRBJ2-3; TRBD1 matches at 7 bases. This CDR3 contains 18 residues. V dropped 6 bases and J dropped 4; count of bases not matched to a gene: 19. Germline V gene sequence: CDR1 SGHTA, CDR2 FQGNSA. As DNA, the CDR3 is TGTGCCAGCAGGAAAGTGGGGGACCCGACAGGGATGGCAGATACGCAGTATTTT. Its protein is CASRKVGDPTGMADTQYF.

The rearrangement joins TRBV19 to TRBJ2-3, with TRBD2 matching 13 bases. The CDR3 is 16 residues long. Germline lookup yields CDR1 LNHDA and CDR2 SQIVND (reference sequence). With 5 bases clipped from V and 9 bases from J, the junction kept 11 bases outside the gene matches. The CDR3 loop is CASSARTSGGLKTQYF. The CDR3 DNA reads TGTGCCAGTAGTGCCCGGACTAGCGGGGGCCTGAAAACGCAGTATTTT.

V and J are TRBV5-1 and TRBJ2-2, with TRBD2 matching 9 bases. The CDR3 is made up of 16 amino acids. J gave up 3 bases and V 4 bases, and 7 bases lay outside the gene matches. Germline loops: CDR1 SGHRS, CDR2 YFSETQ. Here the CDR3 reads CASSRLAAVDTGELFF. CDR3 in DNA: TGCGCCAGCAGCAGACTAGCGGCGGTTGACACCGGGGAGCTGTTTTTT.

This chain connects TRBV19 to TRBJ1-2; the D gene is possibly TRBD1 (5 bases). The CDR3 contains 13 residues. Trimming left V 5 bases short and J 2 bases short, with 9 bases between. In germline, CDR1 is LNHDA, CDR2 SQIVND (reference sequence). The CDR3 reads CASSPGVNYGYTF. The CDR3 nucleotides read TGTGCCAGTAGTCCGGGGGTGAACTATGGCTACACCTTC.

The rearrangement joins TRBV4-1 to TRBJ1-2; no reliable D call. V was trimmed by 0 bases and J by 8 bases, leaving 10 bases between them. The CDR3 runs 13 residues. Germline loops: CDR1 MGHRA, CDR2 YSYEKL. The CDR3 nucleotides read TGCGCCAGCAGCCAAGATCGGCGCGGGGGCTACACCTTC. It is translated as CASSQDRRGGYTF.

The chain carries TRBV11-3 and TRBJ2-1; possible D gene TRBD1, 6 bases. The germline CDR1 and CDR2 sequences are SGHNT and YENEEA. The CDR3 totals 15 residues. V was clipped by 5 bases and J by 0 bases, with 11 bases between them. Written as DNA, the CDR3 is TGTGCCAGCAGCCCGGGGACAACCTCCTACAATGAGCAGTTCTTC. It translates to CASSPGTTSYNEQFF.

This sequence joins TRBV24-1 and TRBJ2-1; 8 bases are shared with TRBD1. This CDR3 spans 16 amino acids. The V gene's germline CDR1 is KGHDR and CDR2 SFDVKD. V trimming: 4 bases; J trimming: 4 bases; junction bases outside the gene matches: 8. The CDR3 DNA is TGTGCCACCAGTGACTCCCTCGGGACAGGTTACAATGAGCAGTTCTTC. Residues: CATSDSLGTGYNEQFF.

This chain connects TRBV29-1 to TRBJ2-2; no clear D. Looked up from germline, CDR1 is SQVTM and CDR2 is ANQGSEA. V was cut by 6 bases and J by 6 bases, with 17 bases left in between. The CDR3 is 14 amino acids. In DNA, the CDR3 is TGCAGCGTCGCGGCATTTACCGACTCCGGGGAGCTGTTTTTT. This encodes CSVAAFTDSGELFF.

The chain combines TRBV4-1 with TRBJ1-4; 7 bases are a match to TRBD1. J lost 0 bases, V lost 1 base, and 2 bases had no gene match. This CDR3 is built from 16 residues. CDR1 is MGHRA and CDR2 is YSYEKL in the germline V gene. The CDR3 region has the DNA TGCGCCAGCAGCCAAGGGACAGGTGCAACTAATGAAAAACTGTTTTTT. This sequence encodes CASSQGTGATNEKLFF.

V and J are TRBV4-1 and TRBJ1-5; TRBD1 might be the D (5 bases). CDR1 MGHRA and CDR2 YSYEKL come from the germline V gene. Between the trimmed V and J ends, which lost 0 bases and 4 bases, there was a span of 10 bases. This CDR3 has 15 residues. The CDR3 here is CASSQDSQDNQPQHF. The CDR3 region has the DNA TGCGCCAGCAGCCAAGATTCACAGGATAATCAGCCCCAGCATTTT.